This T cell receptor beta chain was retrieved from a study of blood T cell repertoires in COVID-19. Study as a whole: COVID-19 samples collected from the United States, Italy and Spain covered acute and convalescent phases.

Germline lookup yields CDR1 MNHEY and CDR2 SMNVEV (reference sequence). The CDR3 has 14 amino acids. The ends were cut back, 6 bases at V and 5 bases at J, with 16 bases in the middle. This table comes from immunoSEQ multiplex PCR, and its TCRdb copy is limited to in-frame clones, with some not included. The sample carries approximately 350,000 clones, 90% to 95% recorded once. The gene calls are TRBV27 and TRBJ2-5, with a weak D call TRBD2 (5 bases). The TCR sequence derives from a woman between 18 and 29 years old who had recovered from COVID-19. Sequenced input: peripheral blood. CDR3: CASRAIGLAETQYF. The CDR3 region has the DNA TGTGCCAGCAGGGCGATTGGACTGGCGGAGACCCAGTACTTC.